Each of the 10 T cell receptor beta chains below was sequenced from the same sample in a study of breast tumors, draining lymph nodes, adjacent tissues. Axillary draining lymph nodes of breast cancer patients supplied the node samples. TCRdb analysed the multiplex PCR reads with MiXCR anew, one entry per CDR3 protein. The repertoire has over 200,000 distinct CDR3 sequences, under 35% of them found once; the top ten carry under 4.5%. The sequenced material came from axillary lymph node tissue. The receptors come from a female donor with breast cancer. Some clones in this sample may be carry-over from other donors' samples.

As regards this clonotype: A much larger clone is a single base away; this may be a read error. The DNA of the CDR3 is TGTGCCAGCAGCCCCCGGTATACGCAGTATTTT. It encodes CASSPRYTQYF. The rearrangement links TRBV6-5 to TRBJ2-3; unclear D gene. V gave up 6 bases and J gave up 7 bases, with 8 bases separating them. The CDR3 is 11 amino acids. Germline lookup yields CDR1 MNHEY and CDR2 SVGAGI.

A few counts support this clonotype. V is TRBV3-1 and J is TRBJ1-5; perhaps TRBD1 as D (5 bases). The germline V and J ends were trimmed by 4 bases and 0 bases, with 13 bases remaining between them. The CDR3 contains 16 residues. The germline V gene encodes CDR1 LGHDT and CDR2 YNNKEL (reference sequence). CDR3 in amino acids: CASSPRGRYSNQPQHF. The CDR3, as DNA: TGTGCCAGCAGCCCACGGGGGAGGTATAGCAATCAGCCCCAGCATTTT. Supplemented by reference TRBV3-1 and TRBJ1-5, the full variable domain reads DTAVSQTPKYLVTQMGNDKSIKCEQNLGHDTMYWYKQDSKKFLKIMFSYNNKELIINETVPNRFSPKSPDKAHLNLHINSLELGDSAVYFCASSPRGRYSNQPQHFGDGTRLSIL.

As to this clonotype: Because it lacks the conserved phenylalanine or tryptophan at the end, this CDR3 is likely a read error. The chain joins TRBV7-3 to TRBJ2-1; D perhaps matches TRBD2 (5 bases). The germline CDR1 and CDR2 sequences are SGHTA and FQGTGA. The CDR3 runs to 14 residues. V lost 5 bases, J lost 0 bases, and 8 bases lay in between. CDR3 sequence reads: CASSRGSSYNEQFL. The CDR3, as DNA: TGTGCCAGCAGCCGGGGTAGCTCCTACAATGAGCAGTTCCTC.

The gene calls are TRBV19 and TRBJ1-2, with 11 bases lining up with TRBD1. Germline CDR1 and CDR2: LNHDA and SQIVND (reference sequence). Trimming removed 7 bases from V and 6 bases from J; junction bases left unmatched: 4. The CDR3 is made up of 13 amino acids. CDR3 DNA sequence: TGTGCCAGTACCTTGGGACAGGGGGATGGCTACACCTTC. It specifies CASTLGQGDGYTF.

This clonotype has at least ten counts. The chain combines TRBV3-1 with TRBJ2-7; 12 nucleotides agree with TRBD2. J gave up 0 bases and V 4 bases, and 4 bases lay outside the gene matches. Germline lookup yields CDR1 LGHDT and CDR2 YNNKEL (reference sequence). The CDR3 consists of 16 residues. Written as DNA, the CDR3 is TGTGCCAGCAGCCGGACTAGCGGGATAGTCTCCTACGAGCAGTACTTC. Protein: CASSRTSGIVSYEQYF.

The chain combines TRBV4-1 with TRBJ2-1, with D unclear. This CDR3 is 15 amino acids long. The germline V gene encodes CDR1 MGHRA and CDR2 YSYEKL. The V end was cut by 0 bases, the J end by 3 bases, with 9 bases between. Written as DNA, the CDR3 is TGCGCCAGCAGCCAAGATGGTTCAGACTACAATGAGCAGTTCTTC. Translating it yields CASSQDGSDYNEQFF.

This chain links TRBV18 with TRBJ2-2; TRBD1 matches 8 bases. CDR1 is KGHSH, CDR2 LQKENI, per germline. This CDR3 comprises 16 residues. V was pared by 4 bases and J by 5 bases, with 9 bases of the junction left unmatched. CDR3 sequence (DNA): TGTGCCAGCTCACTAAGGACAGGGAGAGGGACCGGGGAGCTGTTTTTT. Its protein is CASSLRTGRGTGELFF.

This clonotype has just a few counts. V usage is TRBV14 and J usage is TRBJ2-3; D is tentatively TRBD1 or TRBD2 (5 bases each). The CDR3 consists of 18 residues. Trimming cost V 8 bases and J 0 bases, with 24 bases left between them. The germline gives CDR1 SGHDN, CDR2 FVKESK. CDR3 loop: CASSLVGSGTLSTDTQYF. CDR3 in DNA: TGTGCCAGCTCACTTGTAGGTTCCGGGACGTTAAGCACAGATACGCAGTATTTT.

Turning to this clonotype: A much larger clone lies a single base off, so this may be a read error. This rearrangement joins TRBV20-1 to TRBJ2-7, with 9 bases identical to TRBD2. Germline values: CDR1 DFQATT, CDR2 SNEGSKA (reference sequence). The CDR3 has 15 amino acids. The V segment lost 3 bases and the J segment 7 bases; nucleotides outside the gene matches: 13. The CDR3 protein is CSASSGRGGQNEQYF. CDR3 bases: TGCAGTGCTAGTAGTGGGCGGGGGGGCCAAAATGAGCAGTACTTC.

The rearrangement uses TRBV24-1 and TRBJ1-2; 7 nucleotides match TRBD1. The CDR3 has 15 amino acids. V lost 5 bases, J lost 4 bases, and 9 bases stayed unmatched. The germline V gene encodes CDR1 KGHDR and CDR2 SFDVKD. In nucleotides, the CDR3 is TGTGCCACCAGTGCTAGGGACAGCATCTCCTATGGCTACACCTTC. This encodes CATSARDSISYGYTF.